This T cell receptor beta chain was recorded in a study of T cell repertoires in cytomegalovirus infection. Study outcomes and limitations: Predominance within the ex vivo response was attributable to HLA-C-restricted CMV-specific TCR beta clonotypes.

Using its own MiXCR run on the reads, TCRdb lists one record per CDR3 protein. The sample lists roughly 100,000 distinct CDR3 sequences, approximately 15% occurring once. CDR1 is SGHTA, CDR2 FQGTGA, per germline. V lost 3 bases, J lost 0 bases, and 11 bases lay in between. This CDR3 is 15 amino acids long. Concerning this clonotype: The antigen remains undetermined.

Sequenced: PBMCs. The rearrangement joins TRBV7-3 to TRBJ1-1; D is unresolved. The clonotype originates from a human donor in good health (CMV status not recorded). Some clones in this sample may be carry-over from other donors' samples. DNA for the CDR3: TGTGCCAGCAGCTTGGGCAGACTCATGAACACTGAAGCTTTCTTT. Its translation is CASSLGRLMNTEAFF. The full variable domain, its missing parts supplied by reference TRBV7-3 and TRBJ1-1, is GAGVSQTPSNKVTEKGKYVELRCDPISGHTALYWYRQSLGQGPEFLIYFQGTGAADDSGLPNDRFFAVRPEGSVSTLKIQRTERGDSAVYLCASSLGRLMNTEAFFGQGTRLTVV.